This note documents a single T cell receptor beta chain sequence. Sequencing used immunoSEQ multiplex PCR; TCRdb keeps in-frame clones, though not all of them. The sample yields more than 250,000 clones, 90% seen once. The data are from a study of cytomegalovirus exposure and HLA in healthy donors. Study-level information: A subsequent analysis stated that the 100 to 150 validation repertoires were run on the same platform as the approximately 700 first-cohort repertoires.

Per germline, CDR1 MGHRA and CDR2 YSYEKL. The length of the CDR3 is 17 residues. V dropped 5 bases and J dropped 6; count of bases not matched to a gene: 16. Input material: PBMCs. This receptor was obtained from a woman between 25 and 40 years old in good health and CMV-seronegative. The chain combines TRBV4-1 with TRBJ2-7, with 10 bases identical to TRBD2. The chain's CDR3 is CASSKVPSGRGPREQYF. As DNA, the CDR3 is TGCGCCAGCAGCAAAGTACCTAGCGGGAGAGGTCCTCGCGAGCAGTACTTC.